This T cell receptor (beta chain) was profiled in a study of T cell responses to AZD1222 COVID-19 vaccine. Turning to the study itself: Both about-4-week and about-12-week second-dose recipients were combined. General study points: Most donors were white British and more were female, and clonal diversity was possibly underestimated. Seropositive AZD1222 recipients at baseline numbered only six or seven.

The repertoire was sequenced with immunoSEQ multiplex PCR; TCRdb's copy has only in-frame clones and lacks some. Altogether fewer than 300,000 clones are present, approximately 93% being singletons, with the ten largest covering approximately 0.52%. The CDR3 sequence is 12 residues long. Germline V gene sequence: CDR1 SQVTM, CDR2 ANQGSEA. Trimming took off 6 bases at V and 6 bases at J, with 9 bases between the two ends. Details on this clone: What it binds is unknown.

The TCR was taken from an adult in good health. The material was peripheral blood, obtained on day 0 of AZD1222 vaccination. This rearrangement joins TRBV29-1 to TRBJ1-6; D unclear. CDR3 coding DNA: TGCAGCGTGCGGGATACTAATTCACCCCTCCACTTT. Translated, it gives CSVRDTNSPLHF.